A single sample gave rise to the 3 T cell receptor beta chains below, sequenced in a study of shared clonotypes between healthy human individuals. Sequencing was performed with immunoSEQ multiplex PCR; in TCRdb, only in-frame clones are kept and a portion is missing. The sample shows some 690,000 clones, 90% of them seen only once. Input material: memory CD8+ T cells from PBMCs. The subset is: CD45RO+ cells pooled with CCR7-negative TemRA cells. The source of these receptors is a man younger than 30 in good health. Some clones in this sample may be carry-over from other donors' samples.

The rearrangement uses TRBV6-5 and TRBJ2-3, with 7 bases aligning to TRBD2. With 3 bases clipped from V and 3 bases from J, the junction kept 9 bases outside the gene matches. The CDR3 sequence is 16 residues long. Per germline, CDR1 MNHEY and CDR2 SVGAGI. The CDR3 DNA is TGTGCCAGCAGTTATTCTGCGGGAGAGTGGACAGATACGCAGTATTTT. This gives the protein CASSYSAGEWTDTQYF.

V and J are TRBV12-5 and TRBJ2-1; no firm D call. CDR3 length: 14 amino acids. Germline V CDR1 and CDR2: LGHNT, FRNRAP. The V gene lost 2 bases and the J gene lost 7 bases, with 12 bases spanning the gap. CDR3 residues: CASGLIPTRNEQFF. DNA for the CDR3: TGTGCTAGTGGTTTGATCCCGACTCGTAATGAGCAGTTCTTC.

The CDR3 sequence is CASKSAGGQPQHF. DNA of the CDR3: TGTGCCAGCAAAAGCGCGGGGGGTCAGCCCCAGCATTTT. This chain joins TRBV28 and TRBJ1-5; weak D call: TRBD1 (5 bases). CDR3 size: 13 residues. Germline CDR1 reads MDHEN; CDR2 reads SYDVKM. Trimming removed 7 bases at V and 6 bases at J, with 13 bases between. Together with reference TRBV28 and TRBJ1-5, the CDR3 gives the full variable domain: DVKVTQSSRYLVKRTGEKVFLECVQDMDHENMFWYRQDPGLGLRLIYFSYDVKMKEKGDIPEGYSVSREKKERFSLILESASTNQTSMYLCASKSAGGQPQHFGDGTRLSIL.